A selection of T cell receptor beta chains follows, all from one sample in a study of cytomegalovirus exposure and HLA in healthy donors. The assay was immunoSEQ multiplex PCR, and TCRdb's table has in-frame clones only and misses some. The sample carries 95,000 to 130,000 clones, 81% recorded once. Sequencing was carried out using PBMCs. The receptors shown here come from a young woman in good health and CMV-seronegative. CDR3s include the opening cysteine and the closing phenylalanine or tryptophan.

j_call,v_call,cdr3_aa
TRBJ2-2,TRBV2,CASKASDTGELFF
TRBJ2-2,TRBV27,CASSSLGFGDTGELFF
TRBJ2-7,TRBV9,CASSPSGYEQYF
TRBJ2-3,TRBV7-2,CASNRQGGTDTQYF
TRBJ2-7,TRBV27,CASSLGGLAGGISYEQYF
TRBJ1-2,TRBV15,CATSRDLGQVAYGYTF
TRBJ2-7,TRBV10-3,CAASDRGGSYEQYF
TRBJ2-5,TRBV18,CASSPLQGIESQETQYF
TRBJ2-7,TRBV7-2,CASSHGTSGTKRYEQYF
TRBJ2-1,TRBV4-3,CASSPGLAGGPRGEQFF
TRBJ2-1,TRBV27,CASSLDGGRFYNEQFF
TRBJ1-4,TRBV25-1,CASSVWGQAAEKLFF
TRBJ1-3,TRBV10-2,CASSEMGTGGQDTIYF
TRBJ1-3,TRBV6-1,CASRVTGAGNTIYF
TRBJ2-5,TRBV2,CASSDSELETQYF
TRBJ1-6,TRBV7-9,CASSRGQEPYNSPLHF
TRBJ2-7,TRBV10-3,CAISERTGNSYEQYF
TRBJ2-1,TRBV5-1,CASSTSQVGEQFF
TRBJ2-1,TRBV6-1,CASSPQGEGEQFF
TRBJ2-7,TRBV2,CASSEAPGRKDYEQYF
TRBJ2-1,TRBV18,CASSPGLGQDEQFF
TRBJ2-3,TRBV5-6,CASSLYTGGLWTDTQYF
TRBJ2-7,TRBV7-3,CASSRLREVYEQYF
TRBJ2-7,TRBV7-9,CSSSFGREQYF
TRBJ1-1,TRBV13,CASSFIQANTEAFF
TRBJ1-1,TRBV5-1,CASSLAGGDTEAFF
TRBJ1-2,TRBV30,CAWSVRTERGYTF
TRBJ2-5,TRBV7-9,CASSSTNADRESETQYF
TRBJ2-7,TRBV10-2,CASSDIRDRTYEQYF
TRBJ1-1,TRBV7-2,CASSLAAGNTEAFF
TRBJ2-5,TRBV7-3,CASSFAGGETQYF
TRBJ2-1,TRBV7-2,CASSLAWTRGRASRLGEQFF
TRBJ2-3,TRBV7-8,CASSTRTSGPTDTQYF
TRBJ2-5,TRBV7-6,CASSFGGRETQYF
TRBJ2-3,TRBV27,CASTYSGSATDTQYF
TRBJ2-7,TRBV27,CASSFRTSGNYEQYF
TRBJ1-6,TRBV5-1,CASSLVTGPSSYNSPLHF
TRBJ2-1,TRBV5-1,CASSSHSGRGQYNEQFF
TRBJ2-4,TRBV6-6,CASRPSGAQAIQYF
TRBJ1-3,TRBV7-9,CASSSSISGNTIYF
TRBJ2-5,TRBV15,CATSPSGRPRETQYF
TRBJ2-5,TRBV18,CASSHYQETQYF
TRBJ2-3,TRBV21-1,CASRSLRVVDTQYF
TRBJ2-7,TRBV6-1,CASSAGTGVPHEQYF
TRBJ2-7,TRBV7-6,CASSLGDNYEQYF
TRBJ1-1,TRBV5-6,CASSPIGWNTEAFF
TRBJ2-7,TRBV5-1,CASSLAASGSYEQYF
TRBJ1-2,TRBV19,CASSTSGGDYGYTF
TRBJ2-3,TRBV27,CASRGVGTRPTDTQYF
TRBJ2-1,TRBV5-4,CASSSLGLEANEQFF
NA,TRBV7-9,CASSSATEQYF
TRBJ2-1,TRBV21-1,CASSKAIEPYSPDEQFF
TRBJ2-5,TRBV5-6,CASSSARGQGWETQYF